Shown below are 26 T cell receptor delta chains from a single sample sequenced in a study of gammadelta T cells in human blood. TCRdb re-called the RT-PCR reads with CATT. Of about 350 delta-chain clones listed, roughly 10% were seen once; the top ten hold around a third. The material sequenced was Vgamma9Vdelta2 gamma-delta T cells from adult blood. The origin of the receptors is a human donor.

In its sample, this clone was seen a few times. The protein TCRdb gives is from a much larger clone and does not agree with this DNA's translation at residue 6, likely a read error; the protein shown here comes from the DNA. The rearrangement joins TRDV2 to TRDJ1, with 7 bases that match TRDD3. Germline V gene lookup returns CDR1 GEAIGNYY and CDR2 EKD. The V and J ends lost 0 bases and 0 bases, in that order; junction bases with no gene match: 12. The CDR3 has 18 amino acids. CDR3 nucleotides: TGTGCCTGTGACACCATCGAAAAAATACTGGGGTACACCGATAAACTCATCTTT. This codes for CACDTIEKILGYTDKLIF.

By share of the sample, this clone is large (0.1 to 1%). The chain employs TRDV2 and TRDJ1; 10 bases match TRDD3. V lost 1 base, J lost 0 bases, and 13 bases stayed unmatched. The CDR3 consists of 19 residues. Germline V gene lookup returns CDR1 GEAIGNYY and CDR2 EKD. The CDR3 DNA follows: TGTGCCTGTGACACTGTTACGGGGGATACGAATGTGAACACCGATAAACTCATCTTT. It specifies CACDTVTGDTNVNTDKLIF.

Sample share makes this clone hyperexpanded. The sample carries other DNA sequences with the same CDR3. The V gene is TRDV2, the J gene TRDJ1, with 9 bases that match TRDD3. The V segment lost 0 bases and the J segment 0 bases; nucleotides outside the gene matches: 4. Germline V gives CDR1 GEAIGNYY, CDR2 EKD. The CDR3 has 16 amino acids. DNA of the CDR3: TGTGCCTGTGACACCTTACTGGGGGACCACACCGATAAACTCATCTTT. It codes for CACDTLLGDHTDKLIF.

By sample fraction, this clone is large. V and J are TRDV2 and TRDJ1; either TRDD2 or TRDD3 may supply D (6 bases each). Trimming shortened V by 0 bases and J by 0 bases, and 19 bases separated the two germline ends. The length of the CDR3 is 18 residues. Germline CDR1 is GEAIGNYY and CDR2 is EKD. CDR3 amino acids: CACDTLLRTGEYTDKLIF. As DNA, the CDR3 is TGTGCCTGTGACACCCTCCTACGTACGGGGGAATACACCGATAAACTCATCTTT.

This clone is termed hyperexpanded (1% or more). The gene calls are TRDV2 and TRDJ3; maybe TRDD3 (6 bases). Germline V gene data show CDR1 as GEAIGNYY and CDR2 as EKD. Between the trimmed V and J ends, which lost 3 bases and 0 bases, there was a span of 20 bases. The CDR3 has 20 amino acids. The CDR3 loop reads CACDPVLGMADSWDTRQMFF. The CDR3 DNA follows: TGTGCCTGTGACCCCGTACTGGGTATGGCTGACTCCTGGGACACCCGACAGATGTTTTTC.

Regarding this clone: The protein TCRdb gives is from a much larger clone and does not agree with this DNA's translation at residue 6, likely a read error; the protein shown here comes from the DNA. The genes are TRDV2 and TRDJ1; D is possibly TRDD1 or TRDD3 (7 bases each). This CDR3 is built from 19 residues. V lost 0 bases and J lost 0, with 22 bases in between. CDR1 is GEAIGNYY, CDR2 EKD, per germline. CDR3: CACDTGSGGNRRYTDKLIF. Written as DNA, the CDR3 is TGTGCCTGTGACACCGGGAGTGGGGGAAATAGGAGGTACACCGATAAACTCATCTTT.

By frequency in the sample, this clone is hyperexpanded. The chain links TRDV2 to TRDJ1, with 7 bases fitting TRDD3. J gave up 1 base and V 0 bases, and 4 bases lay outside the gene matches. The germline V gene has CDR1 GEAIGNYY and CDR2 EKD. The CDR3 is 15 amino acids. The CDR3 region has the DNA TGTGCCTGTGACACCTTGGGGGAAGCCACCGATAAACTCATCTTT. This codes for CACDTLGEATDKLIF.

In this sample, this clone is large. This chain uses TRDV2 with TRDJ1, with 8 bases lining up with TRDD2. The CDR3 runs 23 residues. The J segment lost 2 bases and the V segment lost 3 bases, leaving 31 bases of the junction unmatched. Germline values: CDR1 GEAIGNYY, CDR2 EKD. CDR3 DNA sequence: TGTGCCTGTGACCGCCTTCATTTGGGTTTCCTTCCTAATCGGGGACTGATGACCGATAAACTCATCTTT. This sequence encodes CACDRLHLGFLPNRGLMTDKLIF.

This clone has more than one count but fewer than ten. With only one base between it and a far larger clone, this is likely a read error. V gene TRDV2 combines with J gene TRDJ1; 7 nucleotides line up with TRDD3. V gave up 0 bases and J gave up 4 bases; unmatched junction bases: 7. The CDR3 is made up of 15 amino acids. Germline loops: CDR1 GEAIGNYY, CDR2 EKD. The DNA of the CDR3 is TGTGCCTGTGACACCTTGGGGGAAGCCATCGATAAACTCATCTTT. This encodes CACDTLGEAIDKLIF.

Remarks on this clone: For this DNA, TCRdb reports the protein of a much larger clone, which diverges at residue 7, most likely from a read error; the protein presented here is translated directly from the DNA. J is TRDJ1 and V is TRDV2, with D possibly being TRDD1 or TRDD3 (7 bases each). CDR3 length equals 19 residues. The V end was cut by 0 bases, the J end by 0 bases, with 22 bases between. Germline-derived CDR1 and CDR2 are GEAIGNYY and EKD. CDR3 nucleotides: TGTGCCTGTGACACCGTGAATGGGGGAAATAGGAGGTACACCGATAAACTCATCTTT. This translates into CACDTVNGGNRRYTDKLIF.

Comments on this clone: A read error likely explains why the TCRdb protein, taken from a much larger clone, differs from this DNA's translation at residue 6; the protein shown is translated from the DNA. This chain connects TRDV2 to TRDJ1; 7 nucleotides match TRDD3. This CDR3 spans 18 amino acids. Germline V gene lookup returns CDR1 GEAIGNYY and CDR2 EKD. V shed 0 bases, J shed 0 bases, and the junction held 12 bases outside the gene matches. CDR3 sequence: CACDTGLGGPEDTDKLIF. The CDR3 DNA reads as TGTGCCTGTGACACCGGCCTGGGGGGCCCCGAGGACACCGATAAACTCATCTTT.

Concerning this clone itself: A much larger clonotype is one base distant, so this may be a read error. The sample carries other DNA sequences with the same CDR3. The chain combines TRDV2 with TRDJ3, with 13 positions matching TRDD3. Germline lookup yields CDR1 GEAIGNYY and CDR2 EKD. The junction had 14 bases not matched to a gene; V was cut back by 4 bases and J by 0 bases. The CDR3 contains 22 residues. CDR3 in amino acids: CACDPILGDTGPSSWDTRQMFF. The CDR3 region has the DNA TGTGCCTGTGATCCTATACTGGGGGATACGGGGCCCAGCTCCTGGGACACCCGACAGATGTTTTTC.

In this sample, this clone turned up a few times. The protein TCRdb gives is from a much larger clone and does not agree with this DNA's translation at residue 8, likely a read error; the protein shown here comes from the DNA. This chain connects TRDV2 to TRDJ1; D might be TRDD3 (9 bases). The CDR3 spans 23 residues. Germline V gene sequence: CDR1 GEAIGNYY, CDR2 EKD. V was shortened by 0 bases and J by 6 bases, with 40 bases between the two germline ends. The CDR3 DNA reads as TGTGCCTGTGACACCGTTCGGTCTTCCTACTCCACCACTGGGGATACGCTTTGGCATAAACTCATCTTT. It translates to CACDTVRSSYSTTGDTLWHKLIF.

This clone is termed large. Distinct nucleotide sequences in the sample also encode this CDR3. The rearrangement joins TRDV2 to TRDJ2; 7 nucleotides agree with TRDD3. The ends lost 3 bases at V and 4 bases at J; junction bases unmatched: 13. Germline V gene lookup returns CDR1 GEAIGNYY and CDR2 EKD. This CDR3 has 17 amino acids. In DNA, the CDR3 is TGTGCCTGTGACGCTATTTGGGGGACCGGGGCGACAGCACAACTCTTCTTT. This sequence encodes CACDAIWGTGATAQLFF.

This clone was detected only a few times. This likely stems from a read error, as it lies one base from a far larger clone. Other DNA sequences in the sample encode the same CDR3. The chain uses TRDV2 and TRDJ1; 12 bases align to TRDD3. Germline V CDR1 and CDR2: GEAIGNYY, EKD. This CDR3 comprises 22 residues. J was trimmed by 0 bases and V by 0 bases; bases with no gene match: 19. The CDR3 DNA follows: TGTGCCTGTGACACCGTTCGACCAAGTATACTGGGGGATACCGTGTACACCGATAAACTCATCTTT. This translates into CACDTVRPSILGDTVYTDKLIF.

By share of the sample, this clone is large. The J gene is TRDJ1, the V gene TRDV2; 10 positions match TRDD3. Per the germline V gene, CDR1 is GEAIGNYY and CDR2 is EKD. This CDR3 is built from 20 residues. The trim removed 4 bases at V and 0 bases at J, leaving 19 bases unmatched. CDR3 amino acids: CACDRLPTATGGSDTDKLIF. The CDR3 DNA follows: TGTGCCTGTGATCGGCTTCCTACGGCCACTGGGGGATCTGACACCGATAAACTCATCTTT.

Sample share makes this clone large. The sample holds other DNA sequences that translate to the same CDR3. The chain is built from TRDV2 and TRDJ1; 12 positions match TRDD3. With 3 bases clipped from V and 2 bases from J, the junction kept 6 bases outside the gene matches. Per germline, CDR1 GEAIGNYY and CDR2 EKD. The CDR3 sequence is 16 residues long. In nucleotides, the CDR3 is TGTGCCTGTGACCATGTACTGGGGGATACTACCGATAAACTCATCTTT. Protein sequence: CACDHVLGDTTDKLIF.

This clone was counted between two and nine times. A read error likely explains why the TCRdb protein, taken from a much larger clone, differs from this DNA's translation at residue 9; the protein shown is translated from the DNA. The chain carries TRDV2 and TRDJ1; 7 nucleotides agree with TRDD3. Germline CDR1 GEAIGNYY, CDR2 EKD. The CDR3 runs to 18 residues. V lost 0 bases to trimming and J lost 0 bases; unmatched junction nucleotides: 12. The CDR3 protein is CACDTVMGEPEYTDKLIF. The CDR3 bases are TGTGCCTGTGACACCGTCATGGGGGAACCGGAGTACACCGATAAACTCATCTTT.

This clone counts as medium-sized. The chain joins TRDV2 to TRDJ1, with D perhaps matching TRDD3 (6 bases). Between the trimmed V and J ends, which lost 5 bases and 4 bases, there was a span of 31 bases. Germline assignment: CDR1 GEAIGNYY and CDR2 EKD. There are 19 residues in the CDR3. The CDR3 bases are TGTGCCTGTGCACCTATTCCTGGGCACGAGGATACAGGTGACGATAAACTCATCTTT. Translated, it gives CACAPIPGHEDTGDDKLIF.

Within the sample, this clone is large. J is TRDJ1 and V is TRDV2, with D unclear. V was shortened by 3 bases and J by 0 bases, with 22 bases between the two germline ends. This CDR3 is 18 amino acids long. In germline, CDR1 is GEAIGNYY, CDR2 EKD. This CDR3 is CACDHIIASNWYTDKLIF. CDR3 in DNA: TGTGCCTGTGACCACATTATAGCCTCGAATTGGTACACCGATAAACTCATCTTT.

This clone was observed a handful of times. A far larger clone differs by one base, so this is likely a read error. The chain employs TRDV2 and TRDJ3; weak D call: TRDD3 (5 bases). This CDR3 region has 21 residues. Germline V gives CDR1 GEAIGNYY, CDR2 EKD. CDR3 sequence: CACDTLLTGNIHSWDTQQMFF. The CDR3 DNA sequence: TGTGCCTGTGACACCTTACTGACCGGAAACATCCACTCCTGGGACACCCAACAGATGTTTTTC.

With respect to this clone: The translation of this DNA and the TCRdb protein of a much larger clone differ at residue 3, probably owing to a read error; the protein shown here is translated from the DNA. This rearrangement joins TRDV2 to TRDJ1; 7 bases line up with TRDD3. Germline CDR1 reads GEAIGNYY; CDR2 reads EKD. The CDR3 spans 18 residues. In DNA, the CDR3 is TGTGCCGGTGACACCGTCCTGGGGGGCCCCGAGGACACCGATAAACTCATCTTT. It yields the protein CAGDTVLGGPEDTDKLIF.

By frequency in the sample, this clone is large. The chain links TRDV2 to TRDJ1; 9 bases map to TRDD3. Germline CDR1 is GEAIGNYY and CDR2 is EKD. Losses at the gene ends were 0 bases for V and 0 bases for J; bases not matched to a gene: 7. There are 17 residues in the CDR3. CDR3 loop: CACDTVEAGGYTDKLIF. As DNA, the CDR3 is TGTGCCTGTGACACCGTGGAGGCTGGGGGATACACCGATAAACTCATCTTT.

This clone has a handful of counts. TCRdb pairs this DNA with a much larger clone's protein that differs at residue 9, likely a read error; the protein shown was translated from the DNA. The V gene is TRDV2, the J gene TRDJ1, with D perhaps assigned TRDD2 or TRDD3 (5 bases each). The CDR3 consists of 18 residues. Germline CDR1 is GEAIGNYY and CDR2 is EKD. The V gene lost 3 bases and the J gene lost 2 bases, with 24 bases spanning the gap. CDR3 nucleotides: TGTGCCTGTGACCCCCTTCGGACTTGGGGACCAACGACCGATAAACTCATCTTT. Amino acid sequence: CACDPLRTWGPTTDKLIF.

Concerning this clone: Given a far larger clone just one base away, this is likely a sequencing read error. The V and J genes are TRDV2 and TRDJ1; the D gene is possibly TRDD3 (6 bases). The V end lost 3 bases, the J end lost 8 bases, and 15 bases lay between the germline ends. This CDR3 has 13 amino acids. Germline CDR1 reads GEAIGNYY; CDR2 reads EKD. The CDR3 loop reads CACDAWGTKKLIF. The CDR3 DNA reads TGTGCCTGTGACGCCTGGGGAACAAAAAAACTCATCTTT.

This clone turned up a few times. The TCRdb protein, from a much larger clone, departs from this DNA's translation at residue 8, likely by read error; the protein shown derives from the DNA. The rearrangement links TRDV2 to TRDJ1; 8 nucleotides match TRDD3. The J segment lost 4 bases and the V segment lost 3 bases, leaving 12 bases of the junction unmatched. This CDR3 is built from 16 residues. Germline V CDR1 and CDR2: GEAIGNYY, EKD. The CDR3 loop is CACDLLGGGYGDKLIF. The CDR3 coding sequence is TGTGCCTGTGACTTACTGGGGGGTGGATATGGCGATAAACTCATCTTT.